What follows are 24 T cell receptor beta chains derived from one specimen sequenced in a study of blood T cell repertoires in COVID-19. Sequencing was performed with immunoSEQ multiplex PCR; in TCRdb, only in-frame clones are kept and a portion is missing. The sample yields about 100,000 clones, around four fifths seen once. Source material: peripheral blood. The receptors come from a woman between 70 and 85 years old with acute or convalescent COVID-19.

V usage is TRBV12-3 or TRBV12-4 and J usage is TRBJ1-2, with 9 positions matching TRBD1. J was trimmed by 8 bases and V by 6 bases; bases with no gene match: 7. The CDR3 consists of 13 residues. CDR3: CASRLQGAQGYTF. The CDR3 DNA reads TGTGCCAGCAGGTTACAGGGGGCGCAGGGCTACACCTTC.

This chain uses TRBV14 with TRBJ2-7; D is unresolved. Trimming removed 4 bases at V and 2 bases at J, with 12 bases between. This CDR3 comprises 14 residues. CDR1 SGHDN and CDR2 FVKESK come from the germline V gene. The CDR3 DNA sequence: TGTGCCAGCAGCCCCCTCGTTGGGCCCTACGAGCAGTACTTC. It is translated as CASSPLVGPYEQYF.

The chain uses TRBV7-2 and TRBJ2-3, with 9 positions matching TRBD2. Per the germline V gene, CDR1 is SGHTA and CDR2 is FQGNSA. V lost 1 base, J lost 7 bases, and 6 bases stayed unmatched. This CDR3 region has 15 residues. The CDR3 loop is CASSLVAGESYTQYF. The CDR3 nucleotides read TGTGCCAGCAGCTTAGTAGCGGGGGAATCGTATACGCAGTATTTT.

This chain uses TRBV19 with TRBJ1-4, with D possibly matching TRBD1 (6 bases). V lost 7 bases and J lost 5, with 14 bases in between. Per germline, CDR1 LNHDA and CDR2 SQIVND (reference sequence). This CDR3 has 14 residues. The CDR3: CASTQTGENEKLFF. The CDR3 nucleotides are TGTGCCAGTACCCAGACAGGAGAAAATGAAAAACTGTTTTTT.

The chain uses TRBV6-6 and TRBJ1-2; possible D gene TRBD1, 6 bases. Trimming took 6 bases from V and 8 from J, leaving 19 bases between them. The V gene's germline CDR1 is MNHNY and CDR2 SVGAGI (reference sequence). This CDR3 is 14 amino acids long. The CDR3 sequence is CASSQQGTSSGYTF. DNA for the CDR3: TGTGCCAGCAGCCAACAGGGTACCTCTTCCGGCTACACCTTC.

The genes are TRBV27 and TRBJ1-5; 9 bases line up with TRBD1. CDR1 and CDR2 from the germline V gene are MNHEY and SMNVEV (reference sequence). The J segment lost 5 bases and the V segment lost 6 bases, leaving 8 bases of the junction unmatched. This CDR3 region has 15 residues. The CDR3, as DNA: TGTGCCAGCAGGGAAACCGGGACAGGGCATCAGCCCCAGCATTTT. Translation: CASRETGTGHQPQHF.

The chain has TRBV3-1 (or the pseudogene TRBV3-2) and TRBJ1-1, with 11 nucleotides matching TRBD1. This CDR3 has 12 amino acids. CDR1 is LGHDT, CDR2 YNNKEL, per germline (reference sequence). Trimming removed 7 bases from V and 7 bases from J; junction bases left unmatched: 2. The DNA of the CDR3 is TGTGCCAGCATCGGGACAGGGGGTGAAGCTTTCTTT. This encodes CASIGTGGEAFF.

The genes are TRBV6-5 and TRBJ1-4; D is unresolved. In germline, CDR1 is MNHEY, CDR2 SVGAGI. CDR3 length equals 14 residues. V was trimmed by 0 bases and J by 7 bases, leaving 9 bases between them. As DNA, the CDR3 is TGTGCCAGCAGTTACTCGGGTCGGAGTGAAAAACTGTTTTTT. This encodes CASSYSGRSEKLFF.

J is TRBJ2-5 and V is TRBV7-9, with 8 bases aligning to TRBD1. V lost 5 bases to trimming and J lost 5 bases; unmatched junction nucleotides: 10. Per germline, CDR1 SEHNR and CDR2 FQNEAQ (reference sequence). The CDR3 sequence is 15 residues long. CDR3 DNA sequence: TGTGCCAGCAGCCGCCCAGGACAGGGATTCGAGACCCAGTACTTC. Protein sequence: CASSRPGQGFETQYF.

The rearrangement joins TRBV9 to TRBJ2-1; the match to TRBD1 covers 10 bases. Per germline, CDR1 SGDLS and CDR2 YYNGEE. The CDR3 contains 16 residues. V dropped 0 bases and J dropped 6; count of bases not matched to a gene: 6. The CDR3 DNA is TGTGCCAGCAGCGTAGTCGGGACAGGGGCCATCAATGAGCAGTTCTTC. Protein: CASSVVGTGAINEQFF.

This sequence joins TRBV5-1 and TRBJ2-5; 8 bases match TRBD1. This CDR3 contains 13 residues. With 5 bases clipped from V and 4 bases from J, the junction kept 4 bases outside the gene matches. Germline V gene lookup returns CDR1 SGHRS and CDR2 YFSETQ. The CDR3: CASRQGTGETQYF. In DNA, the CDR3 is TGCGCCAGCAGACAGGGGACAGGAGAGACCCAGTACTTC. The entire variable domain, with the rest obtained from reference TRBV5-1 and TRBJ2-5, is as follows: KAGVTQTPRYLIKTRGQQVTLSCSPISGHRSVSWYQQTPGQGLQFLFEYFSETQRNKGNFPGRFSGRQFSNSRSEMNVSTLELGDSALYLCASRQGTGETQYFGPGTRLLVL.

This clone has only a few counts. The rearrangement links TRBV30 to TRBJ1-6; unclear D gene. V was clipped by 3 bases and J by 8 bases, with 14 bases between them. This CDR3 is built from 14 residues. CDR1 and CDR2 (germline): GTSNPN, SVGIG (reference sequence). CDR3 loop: CAWRGDGGYSPLHF. As DNA, the CDR3 is TGTGCCTGGAGGGGAGACGGTGGTTATTCACCCCTCCACTTT.

The genes are TRBV19 and TRBJ1-4, with a possible D match to TRBD1 (5 bases). CDR1 LNHDA and CDR2 SQIVND come from the germline V gene (reference sequence). CDR3 length: 15 residues. V was trimmed by 3 bases and J by 0 bases, leaving 8 bases between them. The CDR3 protein is CASSIGGATNEKLFF. CDR3 DNA sequence: TGTGCCAGTAGTATTGGAGGGGCAACTAATGAAAAACTGTTTTTT.

This clone was recorded only once. The chain recombines TRBV28 with TRBJ1-4; 8 bases align to TRBD1. Germline CDR1 and CDR2: MDHEN and SYDVKM. Germline trimming cut 5 bases from V and 11 bases from J; bases unmatched to any gene: 10. The CDR3 contains 14 residues. The chain's CDR3 is CASSPSRTGRKLFF. CDR3 nucleotides: TGTGCCAGCAGTCCATCCCGGACAGGGAGGAAACTGTTTTTT.

The chain has TRBV13 and TRBJ2-5; no clear D gene. The CDR3 has 13 amino acids. CDR1 and CDR2 (germline): PRHDT, FYEKMQ (reference sequence). Between the trimmed V and J ends, which lost 5 bases and 5 bases, there was a span of 12 bases. CDR3 nucleotides: TGTGCCAGCAGCCAAGGATCAGCGGAGACCCAGTACTTC. As protein: CASSQGSAETQYF.

V gene TRBV30 combines with J gene TRBJ1-2, with D tentatively TRBD1 (6 bases). V lost 2 bases to trimming and J lost 7 bases, with 8 bases between them. Germline CDR1 reads GTSNPN; CDR2 reads SVGIG (reference sequence). The CDR3 spans 11 residues. CDR3 DNA sequence: TGTGCCTGGAGTTTGGGGGCTGGCTACACCTTC. It translates to CAWSLGAGYTF.

V is TRBV5-1 and J is TRBJ1-3, with D possibly TRBD1 on 6 matching bases. V lost 3 bases and J lost 4, with 11 bases in between. The V gene's germline CDR1 is SGHRS and CDR2 YFSETQ. This CDR3 is built from 14 residues. The CDR3 is CASSSQGSGNTIYF. The CDR3 DNA reads as TGCGCCAGCAGCTCCCAGGGGAGCGGAAACACCATATATTTT.

The DNA for the CDR3 is TGTGCCAGCAGCGCGGACGGGACTGCACAAGAGACCCAGTACTTC. Its protein product is CASSADGTAQETQYF. The chain carries TRBV7-2 and TRBJ2-5; possible D gene TRBD2, 6 bases. The CDR3 has 15 residues. Germline lookup yields CDR1 SGHTA and CDR2 FQGNSA. Trimming cost V 5 bases and J 2 bases, with 15 bases left between them.

There are a few counts of this clone. The chain carries TRBV12-3 or TRBV12-4 and TRBJ2-7; D is unclear. V shed 5 bases and J shed 2 bases, with 7 bases lying between them. This CDR3 has 12 amino acids. The chain's CDR3 is CASSGSAYEQYV. DNA of the CDR3: TGTGCCAGCAGTGGCAGCGCCTACGAGCAGTACGTC.

The chain uses TRBV30 and TRBJ1-5; D gene unclear. The CDR3 has 15 amino acids. Germline assignment: CDR1 GTSNPN and CDR2 SVGIG (reference sequence). V was trimmed by 1 base and J by 0 bases, leaving 10 bases between them. The CDR3 here is CAWSGTSSSNQPQHF. The CDR3, as DNA: TGTGCCTGGAGTGGGACTTCCAGTAGCAATCAGCCCCAGCATTTT.

The chain joins TRBV7-2 to TRBJ2-3; no clear D. The germline V gene has CDR1 SGHTA and CDR2 FQGNSA. The V and J ends lost 2 bases and 8 bases respectively, with 17 bases between them. This CDR3 has 15 residues. The CDR3 nucleotides read TGTGCCAGCAGCTTATTCGGCCCCGGCGGTGGTACGCAGTATTTT. Its protein is CASSLFGPGGGTQYF.

The chain recombines TRBV5-5 with TRBJ1-1; weak D call: TRBD1 (5 bases). The CDR3 loop spans 13 amino acids. Germline V gives CDR1 SGHKS, CDR2 YYEKEE (reference sequence). V lost 4 bases and J lost 1, with 8 bases in between. The CDR3 DNA sequence: TGTGCCAGCAGCCTAACAGGGAACACTGAAGCTTTCTTT. It yields the protein CASSLTGNTEAFF.

V and J are TRBV3-1 (or the pseudogene TRBV3-2) and TRBJ2-1; TRBD2 agrees at 8 bases. Germline CDR1 LGHDT, CDR2 YNNKEL (reference sequence). J was trimmed by 12 bases and V by 1 base; bases with no gene match: 5. The CDR3 loop spans 13 amino acids. CDR3: CASSQAAGGVQFF. The CDR3 DNA reads as TGTGCCAGCAGCCAAGCTGCCGGGGGGGTGCAGTTCTTC.

The J gene is TRBJ2-7, the V gene TRBV6-6; 8 bases align to TRBD1. V trimming: 6 bases; J trimming: 3 bases; junction bases outside the gene matches: 16. The germline gives CDR1 MNHNY, CDR2 SVGAGI (reference sequence). The length of the CDR3 is 17 residues. The CDR3 spells CASSRGRWTGSFYEQYV. The CDR3 bases are TGTGCCAGCAGCCGAGGGCGGTGGACAGGGAGCTTCTACGAGCAGTACGTC.